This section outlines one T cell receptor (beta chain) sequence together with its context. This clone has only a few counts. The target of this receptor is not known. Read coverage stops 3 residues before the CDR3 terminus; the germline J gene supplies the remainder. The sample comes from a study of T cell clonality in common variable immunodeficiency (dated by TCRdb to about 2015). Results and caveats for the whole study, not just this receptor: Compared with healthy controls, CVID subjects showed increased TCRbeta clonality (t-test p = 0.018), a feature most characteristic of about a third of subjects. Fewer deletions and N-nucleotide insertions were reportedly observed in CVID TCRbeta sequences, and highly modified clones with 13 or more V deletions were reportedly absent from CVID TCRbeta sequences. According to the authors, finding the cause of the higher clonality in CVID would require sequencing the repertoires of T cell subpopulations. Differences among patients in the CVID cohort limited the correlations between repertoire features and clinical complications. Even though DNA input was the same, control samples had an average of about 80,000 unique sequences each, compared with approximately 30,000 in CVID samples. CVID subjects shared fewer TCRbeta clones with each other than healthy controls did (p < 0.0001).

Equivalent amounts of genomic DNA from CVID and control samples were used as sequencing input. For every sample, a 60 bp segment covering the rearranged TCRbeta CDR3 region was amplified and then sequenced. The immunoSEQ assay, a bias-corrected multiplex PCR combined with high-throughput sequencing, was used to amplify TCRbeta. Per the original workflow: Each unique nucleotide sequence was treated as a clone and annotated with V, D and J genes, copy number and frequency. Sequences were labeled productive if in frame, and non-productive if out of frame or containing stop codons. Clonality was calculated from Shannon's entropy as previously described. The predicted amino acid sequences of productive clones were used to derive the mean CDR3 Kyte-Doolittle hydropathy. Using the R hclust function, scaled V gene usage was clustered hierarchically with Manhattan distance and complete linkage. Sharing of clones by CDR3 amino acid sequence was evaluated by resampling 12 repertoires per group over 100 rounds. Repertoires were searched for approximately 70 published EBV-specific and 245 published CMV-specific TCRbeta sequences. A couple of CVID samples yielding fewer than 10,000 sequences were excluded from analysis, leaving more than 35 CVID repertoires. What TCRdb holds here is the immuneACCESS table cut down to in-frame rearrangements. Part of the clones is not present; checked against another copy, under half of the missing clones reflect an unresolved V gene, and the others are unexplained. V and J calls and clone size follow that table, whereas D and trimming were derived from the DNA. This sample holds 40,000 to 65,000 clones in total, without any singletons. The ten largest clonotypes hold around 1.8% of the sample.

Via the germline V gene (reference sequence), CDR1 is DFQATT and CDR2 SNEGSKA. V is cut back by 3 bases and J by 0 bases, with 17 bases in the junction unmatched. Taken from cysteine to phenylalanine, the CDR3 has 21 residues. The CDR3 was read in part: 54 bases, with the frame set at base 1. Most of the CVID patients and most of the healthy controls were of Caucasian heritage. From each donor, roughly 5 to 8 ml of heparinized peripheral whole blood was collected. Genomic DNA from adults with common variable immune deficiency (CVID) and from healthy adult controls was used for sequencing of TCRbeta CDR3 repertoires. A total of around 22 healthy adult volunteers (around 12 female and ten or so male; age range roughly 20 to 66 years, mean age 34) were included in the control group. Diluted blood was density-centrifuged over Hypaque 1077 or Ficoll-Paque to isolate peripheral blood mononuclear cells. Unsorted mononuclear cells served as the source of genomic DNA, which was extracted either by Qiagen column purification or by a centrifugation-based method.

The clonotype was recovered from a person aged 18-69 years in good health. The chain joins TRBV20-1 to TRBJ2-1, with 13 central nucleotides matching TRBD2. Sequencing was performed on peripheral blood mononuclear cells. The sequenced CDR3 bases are TGCAGTGCTAGTAGCACAAACGCCGGGACTAGCGGGGTCAGCTCCTACAATGAG. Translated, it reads CSASSTNAGTSGVSSYNE. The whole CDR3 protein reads CSASSTNAGTSGVSSYNEQFF.